The clone carrying this T cell receptor beta chain has only a few counts. The record originates from a study of vaccination and CD4 T cells after COVID-19. Germline V gene lookup returns CDR1 DFQATT and CDR2 SNEGSKA (reference sequence). V was trimmed by 6 bases and J by 7 bases, leaving 13 bases between them. The length of the CDR3 is 13 residues. From the PCR reads, TCRdb called clonotypes with MiXCR, one entry per CDR3 protein. This sample carries 28,000 or so distinct CDR3 sequences, roughly 45% of them seen once, and the ten largest clones take 5.5% to 7.5%. As to time point: late sampling 161 to 241 days after vaccination in three convalescent patients.

The sample was CD4+ T cells from blood, taken about 7 months after SARS-CoV-2 vaccination. The source of this sequence is a human donor who had recovered from COVID-19. The chain carries TRBV20-1 and TRBJ1-6; D is unresolved. CDR3 residues: CSAKATANSPLHF. CDR3 nucleotides: TGCAGTGCGAAAGCGACCGCGAATTCACCCCTCCACTTT.